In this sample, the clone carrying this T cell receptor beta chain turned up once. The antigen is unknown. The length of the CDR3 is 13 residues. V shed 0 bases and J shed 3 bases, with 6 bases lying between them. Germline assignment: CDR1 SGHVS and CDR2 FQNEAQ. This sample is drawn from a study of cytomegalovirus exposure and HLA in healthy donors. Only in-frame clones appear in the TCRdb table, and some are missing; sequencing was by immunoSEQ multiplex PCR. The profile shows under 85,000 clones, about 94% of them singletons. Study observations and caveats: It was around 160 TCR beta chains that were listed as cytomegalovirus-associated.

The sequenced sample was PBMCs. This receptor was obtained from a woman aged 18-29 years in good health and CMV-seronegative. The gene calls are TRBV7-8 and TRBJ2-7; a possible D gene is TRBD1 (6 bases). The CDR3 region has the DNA TGTGCCAGCAGCTTAGCGGACAGCTACGAGCAGTACTTC. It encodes CASSLADSYEQYF. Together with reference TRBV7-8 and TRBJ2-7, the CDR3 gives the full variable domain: GAGVSQSPRYKVAKRGQDVALRCDPISGHVSLFWYQQALGQGPEFLTYFQNEAQLDKSGLPSDRFFAERPEGSVSTLKIQRTQQEDSAVYLCASSLADSYEQYFGPGTRLTVT.